This T cell receptor (beta chain) was retrieved from a study of CD8+ T cells in alopecia areata. J was trimmed by 7 bases and V by 3 bases; bases with no gene match: 11. The CDR3 extends over 15 amino acids. The germline CDR1 and CDR2 sequences are MGHRA and YSYEKL. Patients with alopecia areata provided lesional scalp punch biopsies as well as peripheral blood. Extracted from the samples, RNA was reverse transcribed into cDNA to serve as the sequencing template. The protocol was immunoSEQ multiplex PCR, while the TCRdb copy is restricted to in-frame clones and leaves out a portion. This table holds about 110,000 clones, over 55% found once.

The sequence was collected from a human donor with alopecia areata. The gene calls are TRBV4-1 and TRBJ2-7; TRBD1 matches 8 bases. The sample taken for sequencing was NKG2D-low CD8+ T cells sorted from blood. CDR3 DNA sequence: TGCGCCAGCAGCCAGACCGGAGACAGGGGAAGGGAGCAGTACTTC. The encoded protein is CASSQTGDRGREQYF.